This T cell receptor (beta chain) was recorded in a study of T cell repertoires in cytomegalovirus infection. Background on the study: Public TCR beta signatures indicated both CMV infection and matching HLA type. General observations from the study: CMV-specific TCR beta clonotypes restricted by HLA-C dominated the ex vivo response. Carriage of CMV together with the relevant HLA was identifiable through cumulative public TCR beta family frequency.

About this clonotype itself: Its antigen is undetermined.

Germline CDR1 MNHEY, CDR2 SVGEGT. Trimming removed 6 bases from V and 0 bases from J; junction bases left unmatched: 8. This CDR3 has 16 amino acids. TCRdb reprocessed the reads via MiXCR and lists one record per CDR3 protein. The data show 200,000 to 300,000 distinct CDR3 sequences, approximately 9.1% seen once. This TCR came from a human donor in good health (CMV status not recorded). Some clones in this sample may be carry-over from other donors' samples. The sample taken for sequencing was PBMCs. This chain connects TRBV6-2 or TRBV6-3 to TRBJ2-4; 7 nucleotides match TRBD2. Written as DNA, the CDR3 is TGTGCCAGCAGATTTCAGGGAGGGCAAGCCAAAAACATTCAGTACTTC. This encodes CASRFQGGQAKNIQYF.